These T cell receptor beta chains were read from a single sample in a study of tissue T cells after allogeneic stem cell transplantation. The assay was immunoSEQ multiplex PCR, and TCRdb's table has in-frame clones only and misses some. The sample shows about 6,300 clones, roughly 71% of them seen only once. Sequenced material: tissue from the stomach, taken at autopsy. The receptors originated from a woman between 18 and 55 years old with breast cancer. Both conserved end residues are part of each CDR3. A D gene is named only where the DNA matches it firmly. Some rows have no size entry. The others give once, few or many, or a class for an expanded clone.

D gene: .; J gene: TRBJ1-4; V gene: TRBV4-1; clone size: .; CDR3 protein: CASSRGEGVEKLFF; CDR3 DNA: TGCGCCAGCAGCCGGGGGGAAGGGGTTGAAAAACTGTTTTTT
D gene: .; J gene: TRBJ2-7; V gene: TRBV5-4; clone size: .; CDR3 protein: CASSLADAPNEQYF; CDR3 DNA: TGTGCCAGCAGCTTGGCCGACGCCCCTAACGAGCAGTACTTC
D gene: TRBD2; J gene: TRBJ2-2; V gene: TRBV2; clone size: .; CDR3 protein: CASGGAGGRITGELFF; CDR3 DNA: TGTGCCAGCGGGGGCGCGGGAGGGCGGATCACCGGGGAGCTGTTTTTT
D gene: TRBD2; J gene: TRBJ2-3; V gene: TRBV7-2; clone size: .; CDR3 protein: CASSTGLAGVNTQYF; CDR3 DNA: TGTGCCAGCAGCACGGGACTAGCGGGGGTCAATACGCAGTATTTT
D gene: .; J gene: TRBJ1-1; V gene: TRBV7-9; clone size: large; CDR3 protein: CAIKPPGSEAFF; CDR3 DNA: TGTGCCATCAAACCCCCGGGGTCTGAAGCTTTCTTT
D gene: TRBD2; J gene: TRBJ2-1; V gene: TRBV7-3; clone size: .; CDR3 protein: CASSLIVAGGYNEQFF; CDR3 DNA: TGTGCCAGCAGCTTAATAGTAGCGGGAGGTTACAATGAGCAGTTCTTC
D gene: TRBD1; J gene: TRBJ2-1; V gene: TRBV6-5; clone size: medium-sized; CDR3 protein: CASSPGTGGTNEQFF; CDR3 DNA: TGTGCCAGCAGCCCCGGGACAGGGGGCACAAATGAGCAGTTCTTC
D gene: .; J gene: TRBJ2-1; V gene: TRBV7-9; clone size: .; CDR3 protein: CASSLFSGEGEQFF; CDR3 DNA: TGTGCCAGCAGCTTATTTAGCGGAGAAGGTGAGCAGTTCTTC
D gene: TRBD1; J gene: TRBJ1-1; V gene: TRBV18; clone size: .; CDR3 protein: CASSQGAGTEAFF; CDR3 DNA: TGTGCCAGCTCCCAGGGGGCAGGCACTGAAGCTTTCTTT
D gene: .; J gene: TRBJ1-6; V gene: TRBV11-3; clone size: .; CDR3 protein: CASSLGFQGPLHF; CDR3 DNA: TGTGCCAGCAGCTTAGGGTTCCAGGGCCCCCTCCACTTT
D gene: .; J gene: TRBJ2-5; V gene: TRBV24-1; clone size: .; CDR3 protein: CATDGGEETQYF; CDR3 DNA: TGTGCCACGGACGGGGGTGAAGAGACCCAGTACTTC
D gene: TRBD1; J gene: TRBJ2-7; V gene: TRBV28; clone size: .; CDR3 protein: CASRFSRDRGYEQYF; CDR3 DNA: TGTGCCAGCAGATTTTCCCGGGACAGGGGCTACGAGCAGTACTTC
D gene: TRBD1; J gene: TRBJ2-7; V gene: TRBV11-2; clone size: .; CDR3 protein: CASSPDRDYEQYF; CDR3 DNA: TGTGCCAGCAGCCCGGACAGGGACTACGAGCAGTACTTC
D gene: .; J gene: TRBJ1-1; V gene: TRBV5-1; clone size: .; CDR3 protein: CASSLESVTEAFF; CDR3 DNA: TGCGCCAGCAGCTTGGAAAGTGTTACTGAAGCTTTCTTT
D gene: TRBD1; J gene: TRBJ2-7; V gene: TRBV19; clone size: .; CDR3 protein: CATRTGNYEQYF; CDR3 DNA: TGTGCGACCCGGACAGGGAACTACGAGCAGTACTTC
D gene: TRBD2; J gene: TRBJ2-3; V gene: TRBV11-1; clone size: .; CDR3 protein: CASSRSGGYTDTQYF; CDR3 DNA: TGTGCCAGCAGCCGTAGCGGGGGATACACAGATACGCAGTATTTT
D gene: TRBD1; J gene: TRBJ2-7; V gene: TRBV7-9; clone size: .; CDR3 protein: CASSIRDRGSYEQYF; CDR3 DNA: TGTGCCAGCAGCATTCGGGACAGGGGGTCCTACGAGCAGTACTTC
D gene: .; J gene: TRBJ2-7; V gene: TRBV12-3/TRBV12-4; clone size: .; CDR3 protein: CASSSSDDYEQYF; CDR3 DNA: TGTGCCAGCAGTTCCTCCGATGACTACGAGCAGTACTTC
D gene: TRBD1; J gene: TRBJ1-1; V gene: TRBV18; clone size: .; CDR3 protein: CASSASQGEGTEAFF; CDR3 DNA: TGTGCCAGCTCAGCATCGCAGGGGGAGGGGACTGAAGCTTTCTTT
D gene: TRBD1; J gene: TRBJ1-2; V gene: TRBV5-8; clone size: .; CDR3 protein: CASSERDRANYGYTF; CDR3 DNA: TGTGCCAGCAGCGAAAGGGACAGGGCTAACTATGGCTACACCTTC
D gene: .; J gene: TRBJ2-2; V gene: TRBV7-9; clone size: few; CDR3 protein: CASSLRQGRNTGELFF; CDR3 DNA: TGTGCCAGCAGCTTACGGCAGGGAAGAAACACCGGGGAGCTGTTTTTT
D gene: .; J gene: TRBJ2-1; V gene: TRBV7-8; clone size: .; CDR3 protein: CASSLRTRGVSYNEQFF; CDR3 DNA: TGTGCCAGCAGCTTACGTACAAGGGGGGTCTCCTACAATGAGCAGTTCTTC
D gene: .; J gene: TRBJ2-1; V gene: TRBV5-4; clone size: .; CDR3 protein: CASSLTAGQEQFF; CDR3 DNA: TGTGCCAGCAGCTTGACCGCCGGACAGGAGCAGTTCTTC
D gene: TRBD2; J gene: TRBJ2-7; V gene: TRBV3-1/TRBV3-2; clone size: .; CDR3 protein: CASSQASSSSGSYEQYF; CDR3 DNA: TGTGCCAGCAGCCAAGCATCGTCGTCTAGCGGGAGTTACGAGCAGTACTTC
D gene: .; J gene: TRBJ1-6; V gene: TRBV6-5; clone size: .; CDR3 protein: CASSLTPNSPLHF; CDR3 DNA: TGTGCCAGCAGTTTGACACCGAATTCACCCCTCCACTTT
D gene: .; J gene: TRBJ1-2; V gene: TRBV19; clone size: .; CDR3 protein: CASTDRRQEGYTF; CDR3 DNA: TGTGCCAGTACCGACAGGAGGCAGGAGGGCTACACCTTC